Included here is one T cell receptor (beta chain) sequence, with context. J was trimmed by 4 bases and V by 2 bases; bases with no gene match: 3. Germline V gives CDR1 MNHEY, CDR2 SVGEGT. The CDR3 length is 15 residues. Generated by immunoSEQ multiplex PCR, the TCRdb table keeps only in-frame clones and is missing some. This table has roughly 82,000 clones, more than 70% appearing once. This sample is part of a study of blood T cell repertoires in COVID-19. This clonotype was sampled from a woman in her sixties with acute or convalescent COVID-19. Sequenced material: peripheral blood. The V call is TRBV6-2 or TRBV6-3, the J call TRBJ1-2, with 11 positions matching TRBD1. CDR3 bases: TGTGCCAGCAGTTACGGGACAGGGGGATCCTATGGCTACACCTTC. Protein product: CASSYGTGGSYGYTF.